Following are 16 T cell receptor beta chains from one sample sequenced in a study of blood T cells in healthy people across ages. Together with a sample-barcoded 5' primer, a J-beta primer mix was included in a second PCR lasting about 7 to 11 cycles. MiXCR, applied by TCRdb to the 5' RACE reads, yields one record per CDR3 protein. The sample lists fewer than 750,000 distinct CDR3 sequences; roughly half were seen once. Sequencing was done on a sample of blood. These receptors were taken from a woman of 80 years or more in good health.

This clonotype was counted ten times or more. J is TRBJ2-7 and V is TRBV4-1; D ambiguous. The V end lost 4 bases, the J end lost 2 bases, and 12 bases lay between the germline ends. Germline assignment: CDR1 MGHRA and CDR2 YSYEKL. CDR3 size: 14 residues. CDR3 nucleotide sequence: TGCGCCAGCAGCCTTCAGACCCCCCCCTACGAGCAGTACTTC. Translating gives CASSLQTPPYEQYF.

This clonotype was seen many times. CDR3 coding DNA: TGCGCCAGCAGCTTGGGCCCTAGCGAACTGGGGCAGTACTTC. Translating it yields CASSLGPSELGQYF. This rearrangement joins TRBV5-1 to TRBJ2-7; D is possibly TRBD2 (6 bases). Germline values: CDR1 SGHRS, CDR2 YFSETQ. The germline V and J ends were trimmed by 0 bases and 9 bases, with 16 bases remaining between them. The CDR3 is 14 residues long.

This clonotype was counted ten times or more. The chain links TRBV14 to TRBJ1-2; the D is unclear. CDR1 is SGHDN and CDR2 is FVKESK in the germline V gene. The CDR3 loop spans 15 amino acids. V was cut by 0 bases and J by 8 bases, with 16 bases left in between. CDR3 amino acids: CASSQDLSTPRGYTF. The CDR3 bases are TGTGCCAGCAGCCAAGATCTGTCCACCCCTCGGGGCTACACCTTC. Combining the CDR3 with reference TRBV14 and TRBJ1-2 gives the whole variable domain EAGVTQFPSHSVIEKGQTVTLRCDPISGHDNLYWYRRVMGKEIKFLLHFVKESKQDESGMPNNRFLAERTGGTYSTLKVQPAELEDSGVYFCASSQDLSTPRGYTFGSGTRLTVV.

In the case of this clonotype: This could be a read error, since a much larger clone is one nucleotide away. J is TRBJ2-3 and V is TRBV2; D gene unclear. CDR1 and CDR2 (germline): SNHLY, FYNNEI. The CDR3 runs to 16 residues. The CDR3 protein is CASSGPRNRPEDTLYF. CDR3 nucleotides: TGTGCCAGCAGTGGTCCCCGGAACCGACCCGAAGATACGCTGTATTTT.

As to this clonotype: Possible read error: a much larger clone is one base away. The chain couples TRBV27 to TRBJ2-3; no reliable D call. The germline gives CDR1 MNHEY, CDR2 SMNVEV (reference sequence). V shed 8 bases and J shed 0 bases, with 15 bases lying between them. The CDR3 runs to 15 residues. For the CDR3, the DNA is TGTGCCAGCCTTCCTGTTAACGGGAGCACAGATACGCAGTATTTT. Encoded protein: CASLPVNGSTDTQYF.

The table lists this clonotype with many counts. V and J are TRBV5-1 and TRBJ1-2, with a possible D match to TRBD1 (5 bases). CDR3 size: 14 residues. Trimming removed 1 base at V and 2 bases at J, with 9 bases between. Germline V gene lookup returns CDR1 SGHRS and CDR2 YFSETQ. The CDR3 nucleotides are TGCGCCAGCAGCTTGCAGGGTCCCAACTATGGCTACACCTTC. Translation gives CASSLQGPNYGYTF.

This clonotype was picked up many times. The genes are TRBV7-8 and TRBJ2-3; D might be TRBD1 or TRBD2, each matching 5 bases. Per germline, CDR1 SGHVS and CDR2 FQNEAQ. CDR3 length equals 17 residues. V was cut by 5 bases and J by 0 bases, with 18 bases left in between. CDR3 sequence reads: CASSPSPGAYSTDTQYF. CDR3 coding DNA: TGTGCCAGCAGCCCTAGTCCCGGGGCCTATAGCACAGATACGCAGTATTTT. The full variable domain, with the rest looked up from reference TRBV7-8 and TRBJ2-3, is GAGVSQSPRYKVAKRGQDVALRCDPISGHVSLFWYQQALGQGPEFLTYFQNEAQLDKSGLPSDRFFAERPEGSVSTLKIQRTQQEDSAVYLCASSPSPGAYSTDTQYFGPGTRLTVL.

The chain links TRBV4-1 to TRBJ2-2; TRBD1 agrees at 10 bases. The CDR3 loop spans 18 amino acids. The V segment lost 2 bases and the J segment 3 bases; nucleotides outside the gene matches: 9. Germline CDR1 is MGHRA and CDR2 is YSYEKL. CDR3 bases: TGCGCCAGCAGCCAACATCGTTTCGGGACAGGGGACACCGGGGAGCTGTTTTTT. This translates into CASSQHRFGTGDTGELFF.

This clonotype was counted ten times or more. This chain uses TRBV12-3 or TRBV12-4 with TRBJ1-6; D is unclear. CDR3 length: 15 residues. Trimming left V 6 bases short and J 10 bases short, with 19 bases between. In DNA form, the CDR3 reads TGTGCCAGCAGCCTTAAGACCGCACTCCACTCACCCCTCCACTTT. Protein sequence: CASSLKTALHSPLHF.

V is TRBV5-1 and J is TRBJ1-2, with D unresolved. This CDR3 comprises 13 residues. The germline CDR1 and CDR2 sequences are SGHRS and YFSETQ. V was trimmed by 6 bases and J by 4 bases, leaving 13 bases between them. The CDR3 protein is CASTVSEFYGYTF. The CDR3 DNA reads TGCGCCAGCACCGTTTCAGAATTCTATGGCTACACCTTC.

This clonotype was recorded many times. The V and J genes are TRBV7-6 and TRBJ2-1; 8 bases fit TRBD1. The CDR3 has 13 residues. Looked up from germline, CDR1 is SGHVS and CDR2 is FNYEAQ. V lost 4 bases, J lost 13 bases, and 9 bases stayed unmatched. The CDR3 is CASSYDRTGLQFF. The CDR3 DNA reads TGTGCCAGCAGCTACGACCGGACAGGGTTACAGTTCTTC.

Turning to this clonotype: A read error is possible here, since a much larger clone lies one base away. This chain uses TRBV7-9 with TRBJ2-3; D call uncertain. Germline lookup yields CDR1 SEHNR and CDR2 FQNEAQ (reference sequence). The CDR3 contains 12 residues. CDR3 loop: CASSPSGHTRYF. The CDR3 region has the DNA TGTGCCAGCAGCCCCTCGGGTCATACGCGGTATTTT.

A single count supports this clonotype. V and J are TRBV7-8 and TRBJ2-5, with D possibly TRBD1 on 6 matching bases. The CDR3 is made up of 15 amino acids. Trimming left V 4 bases short and J 5 bases short, with 17 bases between. Germline V CDR1 and CDR2: SGHVS, FQNEAQ. CDR3 residues: CASSSFTGLGETQYF. DNA of the CDR3: TGTGCCAGCAGCTCTTTTACAGGGCTAGGGGAGACCCAGTACTTC. Combining the CDR3 with reference TRBV7-8 and TRBJ2-5 gives the whole variable domain GAGVSQSPRYKVAKRGQDVALRCDPISGHVSLFWYQQALGQGPEFLTYFQNEAQLDKSGLPSDRFFAERPEGSVSTLKIQRTQQEDSAVYLCASSSFTGLGETQYFGPGTRLLVL.

The gene calls are TRBV9 and TRBJ2-2, with 7 bases that match TRBD2. The length of the CDR3 is 16 residues. Germline assignment: CDR1 SGDLS and CDR2 YYNGEE. The junction had 10 bases not matched to a gene; V was cut back by 3 bases and J by 5 bases. Written as DNA, the CDR3 is TGTGCCAGCAGCGGCCGAAGGAGCGGGGCTACCGGGGAGCTGTTTTTT. Protein: CASSGRRSGATGELFF. Filled out from reference TRBV9 and TRBJ2-2, the complete variable domain reads DSGVTQTPKHLITATGQRVTLRCSPRSGDLSVYWYQQSLDQGLQFLIQYYNGEERAKGNILERFSAQQFPDLHSELNLSSLELGDSALYFCASSGRRSGATGELFFGEGSRLTVL.

This clonotype came up a few times. This chain links TRBV7-9 with TRBJ2-3; 9 bases fit TRBD1. With 8 bases clipped from V and 2 bases from J, the junction kept 2 bases outside the gene matches. CDR3 length: 13 residues. The germline gives CDR1 SEHNR, CDR2 FQNEAQ (reference sequence). The CDR3 protein is CASGDRATDTQYF. The CDR3 bases are TGTGCCAGCGGGGACAGGGCCACAGATACGCAGTATTTT. Variable domain in full (rest from reference TRBV7-9 and TRBJ2-3): DTGVSQNPRHKITKRGQNVTFRCDPISEHNRLYWYRQTLGQGPEFLTYFQNEAQLEKSRLLSDRFSAERPKGSFSTLEIQRTEQGDSAMYLCASGDRATDTQYFGPGTRLTVL.

This sequence joins TRBV12-3 or TRBV12-4 and TRBJ1-1; D not resolved. Trimming cost V 1 base and J 6 bases, with 6 bases left between them. There are 12 residues in the CDR3. CDR3 DNA sequence: TGTGCCAGCAGTTTAGGCCACCCTGAAGCTTTCTTT. It is translated as CASSLGHPEAFF.